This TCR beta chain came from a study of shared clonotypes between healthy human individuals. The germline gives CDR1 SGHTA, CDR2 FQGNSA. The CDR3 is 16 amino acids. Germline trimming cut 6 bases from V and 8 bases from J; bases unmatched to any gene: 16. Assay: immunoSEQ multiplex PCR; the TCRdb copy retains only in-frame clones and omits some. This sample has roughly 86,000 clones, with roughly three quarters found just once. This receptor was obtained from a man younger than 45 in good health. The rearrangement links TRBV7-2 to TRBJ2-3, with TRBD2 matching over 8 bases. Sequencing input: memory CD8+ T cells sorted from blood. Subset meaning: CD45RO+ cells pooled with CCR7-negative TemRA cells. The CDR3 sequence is CASSLQAQRERGTQYF. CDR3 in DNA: TGTGCCAGCAGTTTACAGGCCCAGCGGGAGCGAGGTACGCAGTATTTT.